This TCR beta chain was retrieved from a study of post-analysis software for immune sequencing data. About the study: Recorded subtypes: relapsing-remitting, secondary progressive, progressive-relapsing; some patients unannotated. Study-wide results and limits: Five TRBV segments, including TRBV5-6, TRBV5-1 and TRBV20-1, were more frequent in patients than controls. The normalized Chao1 diversity of multiple sclerosis patients was significantly lower than that of controls. With F measure, samples from one preparation batch clustered together strongly.

This clonotype came up a few times. Its antigen is as yet unknown. Unique molecular identifiers were carried by the TCR beta cDNA libraries. TCRdb redid the calling of the PCR reads with MiXCR, one entry per CDR3 protein. The table lists 600,000 to 700,000 distinct CDR3 sequences, 59% of them singletons, with approximately 11% in the top ten. Between the trimmed V and J ends, which lost 4 bases and 4 bases, there was a span of 14 bases. Germline loops: CDR1 MNHNY, CDR2 SVGAGI (reference sequence). The CDR3 contains 15 residues. The clonotype comes from a girl aged 2 to 9 with multiple sclerosis. Sequenced: blood. The V call is TRBV6-6, the J call TRBJ1-5; a possible D gene is TRBD1 (5 bases). This CDR3 reads CASSFGRVSNQPQHF. The CDR3, as DNA: TGTGCCAGCAGTTTTGGCAGGGTTAGTAATCAGCCCCAGCATTTT.